This TCR beta chain was retrieved from a study of response to subunit inactivated influenza vaccine. Study-level points and caveats: The authors suggested that every seasonal influenza vaccination recruits few new T cells.

CDR1 is MNHEY and CDR2 is SVGEGT in the germline V gene. After removal of 5 bases from V and 12 bases from J, the junction contained 16 bases not matched to a gene. The CDR3 totals 15 residues. This clonotype was found a few times. Its specificity is unknown. TCRdb re-analysed the RT-PCR reads in MiXCR, keeping a single row per CDR3 protein. The sample lists 490,000 or so distinct CDR3 sequences, 7.6% seen once, with roughly 13% in the top ten. This chain uses TRBV6-2 or TRBV6-3 with TRBJ2-1; 7 bases align to TRBD1. Sequencing was performed on PBMCs from blood, taken approximately 25 months after vaccination. The origin of this receptor is a man aged 50 to 75 who received an inactivated influenza vaccine. The CDR3 protein is CASSASGGKLNSQFF. The CDR3 bases are TGTGCCAGCAGTGCCTCAGGGGGAAAGCTCAATTCGCAGTTCTTC.